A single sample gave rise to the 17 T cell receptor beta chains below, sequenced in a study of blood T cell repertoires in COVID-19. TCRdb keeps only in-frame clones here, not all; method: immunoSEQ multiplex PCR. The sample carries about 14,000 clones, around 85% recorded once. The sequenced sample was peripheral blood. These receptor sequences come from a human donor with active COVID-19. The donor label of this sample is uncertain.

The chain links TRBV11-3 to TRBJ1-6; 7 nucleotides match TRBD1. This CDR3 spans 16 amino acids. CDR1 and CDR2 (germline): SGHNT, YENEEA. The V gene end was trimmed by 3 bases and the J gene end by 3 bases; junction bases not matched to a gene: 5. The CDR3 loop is CASSLGQGGYNSPLHF. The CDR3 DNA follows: TGTGCCAGCAGCTTGGGGCAGGGGGGCTATAATTCACCCCTCCACTTT.

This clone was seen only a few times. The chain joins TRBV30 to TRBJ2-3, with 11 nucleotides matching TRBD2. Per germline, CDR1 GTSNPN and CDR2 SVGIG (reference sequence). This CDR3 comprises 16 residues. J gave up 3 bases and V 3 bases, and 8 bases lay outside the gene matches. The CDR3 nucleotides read TGTGCCTGGAGCGGGGTAGCGGGGGGGCAAACAGATACGCAGTATTTT. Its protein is CAWSGVAGGQTDTQYF.

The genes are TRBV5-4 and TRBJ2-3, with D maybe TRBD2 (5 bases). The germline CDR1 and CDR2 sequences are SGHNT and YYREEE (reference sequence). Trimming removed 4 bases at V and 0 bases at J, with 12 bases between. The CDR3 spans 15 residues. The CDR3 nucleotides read TGTGCCAGCAGCGAGGACTTCTCTAGCACAGATACGCAGTATTTT. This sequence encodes CASSEDFSSTDTQYF.

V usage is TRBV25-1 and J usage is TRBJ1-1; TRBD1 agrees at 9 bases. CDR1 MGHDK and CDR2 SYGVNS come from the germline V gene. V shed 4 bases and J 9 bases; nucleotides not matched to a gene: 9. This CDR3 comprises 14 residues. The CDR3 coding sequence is TGTGCCAGCAGTGCCCCCGGGACAGGGTCGAAAGCTTTCTTT. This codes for CASSAPGTGSKAFF. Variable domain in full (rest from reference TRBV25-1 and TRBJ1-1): EADIYQTPRYLVIGTGKKITLECSQTMGHDKMYWYQQDPGMELHLIHYSYGVNSTEKGDLSSESTVSRIRTEHFPLTLESARPSHTSQYLCASSAPGTGSKAFFGQGTRLTVV.

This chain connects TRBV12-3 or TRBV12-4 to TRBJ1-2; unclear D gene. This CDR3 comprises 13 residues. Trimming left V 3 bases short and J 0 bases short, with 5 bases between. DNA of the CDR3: TGTGCCAGCAGTTTTATAGCTAACTATGGCTACACCTTC. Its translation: CASSFIANYGYTF.

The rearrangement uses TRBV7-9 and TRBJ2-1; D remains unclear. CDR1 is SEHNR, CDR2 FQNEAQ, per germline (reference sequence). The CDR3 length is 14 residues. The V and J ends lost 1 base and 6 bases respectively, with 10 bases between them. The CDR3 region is CASSLEMSFNEQFF. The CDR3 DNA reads TGTGCCAGCAGCTTAGAGATGAGCTTCAATGAGCAGTTCTTC.

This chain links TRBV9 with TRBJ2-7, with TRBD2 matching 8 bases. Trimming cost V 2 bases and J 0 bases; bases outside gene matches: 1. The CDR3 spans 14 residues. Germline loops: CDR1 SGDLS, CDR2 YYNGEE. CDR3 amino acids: CASSVSGTSYEQYF. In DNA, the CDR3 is TGTGCCAGCAGCGTTAGCGGGACCTCCTACGAGCAGTACTTC.

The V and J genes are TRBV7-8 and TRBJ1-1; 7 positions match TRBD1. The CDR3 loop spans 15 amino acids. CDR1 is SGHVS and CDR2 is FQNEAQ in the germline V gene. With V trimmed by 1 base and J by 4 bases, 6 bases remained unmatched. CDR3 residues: CASSLVAGGTTEAFF. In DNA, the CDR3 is TGTGCCAGCAGCTTAGTAGCAGGGGGGACCACTGAAGCTTTCTTT.

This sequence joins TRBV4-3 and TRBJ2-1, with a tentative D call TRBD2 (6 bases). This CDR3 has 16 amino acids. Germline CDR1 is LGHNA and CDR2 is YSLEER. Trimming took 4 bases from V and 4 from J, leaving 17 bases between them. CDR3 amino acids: CASSPPGEGRYNEQFF. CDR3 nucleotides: TGCGCCAGCAGCCCACCTGGCGAGGGGAGGTACAATGAGCAGTTCTTC.

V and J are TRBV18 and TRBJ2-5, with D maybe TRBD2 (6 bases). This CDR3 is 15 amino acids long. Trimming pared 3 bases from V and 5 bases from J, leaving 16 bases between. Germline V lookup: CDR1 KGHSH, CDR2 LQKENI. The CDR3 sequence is CASSPWREARETQYF. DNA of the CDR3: TGTGCCAGCTCACCCTGGAGGGAGGCCCGGGAGACCCAGTACTTC.

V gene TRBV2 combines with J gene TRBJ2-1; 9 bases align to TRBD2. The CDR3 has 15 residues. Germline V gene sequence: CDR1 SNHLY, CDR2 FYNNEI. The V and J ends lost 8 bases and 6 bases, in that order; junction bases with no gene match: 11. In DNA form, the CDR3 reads TGTGCCAGCGGCTGGGCTAGCGGGACCTCCAATGAGCAGTTCTTC. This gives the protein CASGWASGTSNEQFF. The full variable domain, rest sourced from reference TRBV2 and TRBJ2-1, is EPEVTQTPSHQVTQMGQEVILRCVPISNHLYFYWYRQILGQKVEFLVSFYNNEISEKSEIFDDQFSVERPDGSNFTLKIRSTKLEDSAMYFCASGWASGTSNEQFFGPGTRLTVL.

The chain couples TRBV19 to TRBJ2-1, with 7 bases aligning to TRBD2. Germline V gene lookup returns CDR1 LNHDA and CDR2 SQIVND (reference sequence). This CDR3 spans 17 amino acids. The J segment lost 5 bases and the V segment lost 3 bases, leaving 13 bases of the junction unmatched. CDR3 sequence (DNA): TGTGCCAGTAGTATTGAACATACGCGGGAGCGCGACAATGAGCAGTTCTTC. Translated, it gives CASSIEHTRERDNEQFF.

The CDR3 is CASSLIGGTSGFYEQYF. Here the CDR3 DNA reads TGTGCCAGCAGCCTGATCGGTGGGACTAGCGGGTTCTACGAGCAGTACTTC. V usage is TRBV7-2 and J usage is TRBJ2-7; 12 positions match TRBD2. This CDR3 region has 17 residues. Trimming cost V 5 bases and J 3 bases; bases outside gene matches: 11. Germline loops: CDR1 SGHTA, CDR2 FQGNSA.

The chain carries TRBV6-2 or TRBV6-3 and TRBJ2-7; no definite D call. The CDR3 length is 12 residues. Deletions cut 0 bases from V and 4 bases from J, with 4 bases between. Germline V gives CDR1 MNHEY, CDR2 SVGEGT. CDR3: CASSYSLYEQYF. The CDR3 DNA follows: TGTGCCAGCAGTTACTCCCTATACGAGCAGTACTTC.

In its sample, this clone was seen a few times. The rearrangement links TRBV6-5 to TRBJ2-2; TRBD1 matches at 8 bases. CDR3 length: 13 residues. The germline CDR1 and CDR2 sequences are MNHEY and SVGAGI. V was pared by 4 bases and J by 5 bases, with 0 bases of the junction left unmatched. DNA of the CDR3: TGTGCCAGCAGTTGGACAGGGACCGGGGAGCTGTTTTTT. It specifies CASSWTGTGELFF.

The CDR3 protein is CASSLVGGYYNEQFF. Written as DNA, the CDR3 is TGTGCCAGCAGCTTAGTTGGCGGTTACTACAATGAGCAGTTCTTC. This chain connects TRBV7-2 to TRBJ2-1; D is uncertain. Looked up from germline, CDR1 is SGHTA and CDR2 is FQGNSA. This CDR3 comprises 15 residues. V shed 1 base and J shed 3 bases, with 10 bases lying between them.

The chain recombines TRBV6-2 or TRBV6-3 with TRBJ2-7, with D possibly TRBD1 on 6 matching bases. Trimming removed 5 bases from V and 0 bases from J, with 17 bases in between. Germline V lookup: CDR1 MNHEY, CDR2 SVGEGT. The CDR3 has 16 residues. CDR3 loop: CASSDPGTSSSYEQYF. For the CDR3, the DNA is TGTGCCAGCAGTGACCCCGGGACATCGAGCTCCTACGAGCAGTACTTC.